The 32 T cell receptor beta chains presented below share a single source sample, sequenced in a study of blood T cell repertoires in COVID-19. The table came from immunoSEQ multiplex PCR; TCRdb's copy has only in-frame clones and leaves some out. The table shows 200,000 to 300,000 clones, with roughly 89% occurring only once. The specimen was PBMCs or T cells enriched from blood (not recorded which). The receptors stem from a man in his forties who had recovered from COVID-19.

The chain has TRBV6-2 or TRBV6-3 and TRBJ2-7; 9 bases fit TRBD1. V was clipped by 4 bases and J by 4 bases; unmatched bases: 8. The germline gives CDR1 MNHEY, CDR2 SVGEGT. The CDR3 has 15 residues. The CDR3, as DNA: TGTGCCAGCAGTTCTTGGGACAGGGCCGTTTACGAGCAGTACTTC. This codes for CASSSWDRAVYEQYF.

The chain links TRBV9 to TRBJ1-2; perhaps TRBD1 as D (6 bases). The V end lost 3 bases, the J end lost 3 bases, and 18 bases lay between the germline ends. CDR3 length equals 16 residues. The germline gives CDR1 SGDLS, CDR2 YYNGEE. The CDR3 sequence: CASSAPRGGRDYGYTF. In nucleotides, the CDR3 is TGTGCCAGCAGCGCTCCACGGGGGGGCCGAGACTATGGCTACACCTTC. Full variable domain (remainder filled in from reference TRBV9 and TRBJ1-2): DSGVTQTPKHLITATGQRVTLRCSPRSGDLSVYWYQQSLDQGLQFLIQYYNGEERAKGNILERFSAQQFPDLHSELNLSSLELGDSALYFCASSAPRGGRDYGYTFGSGTRLTVV.

This clone was seen a handful of times. This chain joins TRBV18 and TRBJ2-1; perhaps TRBD2 as D (6 bases). Germline values: CDR1 KGHSH, CDR2 LQKENI. Trimming took off 4 bases at V and 0 bases at J, with 10 bases between the two ends. The length of the CDR3 is 15 residues. CDR3 amino acids: CASSLRGYSYNEQFF. In DNA form, the CDR3 reads TGTGCCAGCTCACTACGGGGGTACTCCTACAATGAGCAGTTCTTC.

CDR3 nucleotide sequence: TGTGCCAGCAGCATCACCGGGACTCATCCTTATAAAACCTACAATGAGCAGTTCTTC. Translated, it gives CASSITGTHPYKTYNEQFF. The chain uses TRBV21-1 and TRBJ2-1; TRBD2 reflects the table's D call only, with no check against the DNA. TRBV21-1 is tagged as a pseudogene. The CDR3 is 19 residues long.

The gene calls are TRBV10-1 and TRBJ2-7; D perhaps matches TRBD1 (5 bases). V lost 3 bases to trimming and J lost 7 bases, with 13 bases between them. The germline gives CDR1 WNHNN, CDR2 SYGVQD (reference sequence). CDR3 length: 13 amino acids. The CDR3 region has the DNA TGCGCCAGCAGTGACTGGGGCCCGGAGGAGCAGTACTTC. Translated: CASSDWGPEEQYF.

The chain combines TRBV3-1 (or the pseudogene TRBV3-2) with TRBJ1-5, with D perhaps TRBD1 (5 bases). With 1 base removed from V and 0 bases from J, the gap between germline ends came to 10 bases. Germline CDR1 and CDR2: LGHDT and YNNKEL (reference sequence). The CDR3 contains 16 residues. The CDR3 DNA is TGTGCCAGCAGCCAAGGGCGACAGCCTAGCAATCAGCCCCAGCATTTT. Its protein is CASSQGRQPSNQPQHF.

A single count supports this clone. This chain connects TRBV6-5 to TRBJ2-5; 9 bases are shared with TRBD2. Per germline, CDR1 MNHEY and CDR2 SVGAGI. This CDR3 has 14 residues. The junction had 2 bases not matched to a gene; V was cut back by 1 base and J by 5 bases. Here the CDR3 reads CASSYFSGSETQYF. The CDR3 nucleotides are TGTGCCAGCAGTTACTTTAGCGGGAGTGAGACCCAGTACTTC.

This clone was recorded once. The chain joins TRBV5-1 to TRBJ2-5; D remains unclear. The CDR3 consists of 13 residues. Trimming stripped 4 bases from V and 1 base from J, with 8 bases between. Germline values: CDR1 SGHRS, CDR2 YFSETQ. The CDR3 DNA sequence: TGCGCCAGCAGCCCCGCGAGCCAAGAGACCCAGTACTTC. It encodes CASSPASQETQYF.

The rearrangement uses TRBV25-1 and TRBJ2-7; 9 bases agree with TRBD1. J was trimmed by 2 bases and V by 9 bases; bases with no gene match: 14. The CDR3 has 16 amino acids. Germline lookup yields CDR1 MGHDK and CDR2 SYGVNS. In nucleotides, the CDR3 is TGTGCCAGTTCTGGGACAGGGCAATCTTATACCTACGAGCAGTACTTC. It is translated as CASSGTGQSYTYEQYF.

There are a few counts of this clone. The rearrangement joins TRBV6-4 to TRBJ2-3, with D perhaps TRBD2 (5 bases). In germline, CDR1 is MRHNA, CDR2 SNTAGT. Trimming removed 1 base from V and 0 bases from J, with 11 bases in between. The CDR3 has 16 residues. CDR3 residues: CASSDLAGSSTDTQYF. CDR3 nucleotides: TGTGCCAGCAGTGACTTGGCGGGCTCTAGCACAGATACGCAGTATTTT.

The J gene is TRBJ1-1, the V gene TRBV20-1; maybe TRBD1 (5 bases). V was cut by 7 bases and J by 5 bases, with 11 bases left in between. The CDR3 loop spans 11 amino acids. The germline gives CDR1 DFQATT, CDR2 SNEGSKA (reference sequence). DNA for the CDR3: TGCAGTGGGGAGGCAGGGACTGAAGCTTTCTTT. This encodes CSGEAGTEAFF.

J is TRBJ2-1 and V is TRBV19; the match to TRBD2 covers 7 bases. The CDR3 extends over 16 amino acids. Germline V gene lookup returns CDR1 LNHDA and CDR2 SQIVND (reference sequence). V dropped 7 bases and J dropped 8; count of bases not matched to a gene: 17. CDR3: CASKPTLDSGFYEQFF. CDR3 in DNA: TGTGCCAGTAAACCCACCTTAGATAGCGGGTTCTATGAGCAGTTCTTC. Supplemented by reference TRBV19 and TRBJ2-1, the full variable domain reads DGGITQSPKYLFRKEGQNVTLSCEQNLNHDAMYWYRQDPGQGLRLIYYSQIVNDFQKGDIAEGYSVSREKKESFPLTVTSAQKNPTAFYLCASKPTLDSGFYEQFFGPGTRLTVL.

This sequence joins TRBV7-2 and TRBJ1-5, with D possibly matching TRBD1 (5 bases). This CDR3 has 17 residues. V was pared by 5 bases and J by 2 bases, with 19 bases between. Germline V gene sequence: CDR1 SGHTA, CDR2 FQGNSA. The CDR3 DNA reads as TGTGCCAGCAGCCCCGGCGTGAGGAGGGGTGGCAATCAGCCCCAGCATTTT. As protein: CASSPGVRRGGNQPQHF.

The chain recombines TRBV7-3 with TRBJ2-1, with 9 nucleotides matching TRBD2. CDR1 and CDR2 from the germline V gene are SGHTA and FQGTGA. The CDR3 runs 19 residues. J was trimmed by 7 bases and V by 1 base; bases with no gene match: 17. CDR3 sequence reads: CASSLRSGVAGDRSNEQFF. As DNA, the CDR3 is TGTGCCAGCAGCTTAAGGTCGGGGGTAGCGGGAGATCGATCAAATGAGCAGTTCTTC.

This chain joins TRBV5-1 and TRBJ2-7; TRBD2 might be the D (5 bases). The germline V gene has CDR1 SGHRS and CDR2 YFSETQ. There are 13 residues in the CDR3. Trimming removed 4 bases from V and 3 bases from J, with 11 bases in between. CDR3 sequence reads: CASSPPRGYEQYF. The DNA of the CDR3 is TGCGCCAGCAGCCCCCCTCGGGGCTACGAGCAGTACTTC. The variable domain in full, with the rest retrieved from reference TRBV5-1 and TRBJ2-7, is KAGVTQTPRYLIKTRGQQVTLSCSPISGHRSVSWYQQTPGQGLQFLFEYFSETQRNKGNFPGRFSGRQFSNSRSEMNVSTLELGDSALYLCASSPPRGYEQYFGPGTRLTVT.

The chain employs TRBV9 and TRBJ1-2; perhaps TRBD1 as D (5 bases). CDR3 length: 12 amino acids. V dropped 2 bases and J dropped 6 bases, with 8 bases sitting between them. Germline CDR1 reads SGDLS; CDR2 reads YYNGEE. DNA for the CDR3: TGTGCCAGCAGCGTGGACACGGATGGCTACACCTTC. It translates to CASSVDTDGYTF.

J is TRBJ2-3 and V is TRBV10-3; 7 bases are a match to TRBD2. This CDR3 has 13 residues. V shed 8 bases and J 3 bases; nucleotides not matched to a gene: 5. From germline, CDR1 is ENHRY and CDR2 SYGVKD. In nucleotides, the CDR3 is TGTGCCATCTGTTTGGGGGGGACAGATACGCAGTATTTT. This encodes CAICLGGTDTQYF.

The rearrangement links TRBV3-1 (or the pseudogene TRBV3-2) to TRBJ2-1; 11 bases line up with TRBD2. The CDR3 length is 18 residues. Germline loops: CDR1 LGHDT, CDR2 YNNKEL (reference sequence). The V segment lost 0 bases and the J segment 4 bases; nucleotides outside the gene matches: 8. CDR3 sequence: CASSQDRTSGGPYNEQFF. The CDR3 nucleotides read TGTGCCAGCAGCCAAGATCGAACTAGCGGGGGACCTTACAATGAGCAGTTCTTC.

This chain uses TRBV19 with TRBJ2-7, with 15 bases matching TRBD2. This CDR3 region has 19 residues. The ends lost 3 bases at V and 1 base at J; junction bases unmatched: 10. Germline CDR1 LNHDA, CDR2 SQIVND (reference sequence). The CDR3 sequence is CASSISHPGLAGGSYEQYF. For the CDR3, the DNA is TGTGCCAGTAGTATTTCCCACCCGGGACTAGCGGGGGGTTCCTACGAGCAGTACTTC.

This chain links TRBV12-5 with TRBJ1-2; D remains unclear. Germline values: CDR1 LGHNT, CDR2 FRNRAP. The germline V and J ends were trimmed by 6 bases and 5 bases, with 19 bases remaining between them. The CDR3 has 15 residues. DNA of the CDR3: TGTGCTAGTGGGCCGACCAGCGAGAATCCTTATGGCTACACCTTC. Translated: CASGPTSENPYGYTF. Looking up the rest from reference TRBV12-5 and TRBJ1-2 gives the full variable domain: DARVTQTPRHKVTEMGQEVTMRCQPILGHNTVFWYRQTMMQGLELLAYFRNRAPLDDSGMPKDRFSAEMPDATLATLKIQPSEPRDSAVYFCASGPTSENPYGYTFGSGTRLTVV.

The V gene is TRBV27, the J gene TRBJ2-3; 10 bases fit TRBD2. Trimming removed 8 bases from V and 1 base from J; junction bases left unmatched: 15. This CDR3 is built from 18 residues. CDR1 and CDR2 (germline): MNHEY, SMNVEV (reference sequence). CDR3 nucleotide sequence: TGTGCCAGCTCTAGTTGGCTAGCGGGAGACGGTGGCACAGATACGCAGTATTTT. This translates into CASSSWLAGDGGTDTQYF.

The chain links TRBV2 to TRBJ1-2; D might be TRBD1 (5 bases). The CDR3 runs 15 residues. V lost 2 bases and J lost 0, with 10 bases in between. Germline CDR1 reads SNHLY; CDR2 reads FYNNEI. This CDR3 reads CASSEMTVSNYGYTF. The CDR3 DNA reads TGTGCCAGCAGTGAAATGACAGTTTCTAACTATGGCTACACCTTC.

The chain joins TRBV5-6 to TRBJ1-5, with D maybe TRBD1 (5 bases). The V gene lost 1 base and the J gene lost 3 bases, with 17 bases spanning the gap. The CDR3 totals 17 residues. Per the germline V gene, CDR1 is SGHDT and CDR2 is YYEEEE. The CDR3 DNA reads as TGTGCCAGCAGCTTGAGGTCTGCAGGGTCACCCAATCAGCCCCAGCATTTT. Protein sequence: CASSLRSAGSPNQPQHF.

V and J are TRBV6-5 and TRBJ2-7, with 7 bases aligning to TRBD2. The CDR3 contains 13 residues. Germline CDR1 is MNHEY and CDR2 is SVGAGI. V lost 8 bases and J lost 3; bases outside the gene matches: 7. The CDR3 protein is CASSAGLHYEQYF. CDR3 bases: TGTGCCAGCTCAGCGGGGCTCCACTACGAGCAGTACTTC.

The CDR3 is CASSFGEQYF. In DNA, the CDR3 is TGTGCCAGCAGCTTCGGCGAGCAGTACTTC. This rearrangement joins TRBV11-2 to TRBJ2-7; no clear D. The V end was cut by 3 bases, the J end by 6 bases, with 3 bases between. This CDR3 spans 10 amino acids. Germline-derived CDR1 and CDR2 are SGHAT and FQNNGV.

This chain uses TRBV27 with TRBJ1-5; TRBD1 is a possible D gene (6 bases). The V end was cut by 0 bases, the J end by 4 bases, with 10 bases between. The germline V gene has CDR1 MNHEY and CDR2 SMNVEV (reference sequence). The CDR3 spans 15 residues. The CDR3 nucleotides are TGTGCCAGCAGTTTATCGAGGGGGTTGAATCAGCCCCAGCATTTT. This sequence encodes CASSLSRGLNQPQHF.

This chain connects TRBV27 to TRBJ1-4; 8 nucleotides match TRBD1. Germline values: CDR1 MNHEY, CDR2 SMNVEV (reference sequence). The CDR3 consists of 13 residues. With 9 bases clipped from V and 7 bases from J, the junction kept 7 bases outside the gene matches. The CDR3 loop is CASRTGLGEKLFF. DNA for the CDR3: TGTGCCAGTAGGACAGGGCTCGGTGAAAAACTGTTTTTT. The entire variable domain, with the rest obtained from reference TRBV27 and TRBJ1-4, is as follows: EAQVTQNPRYLITVTGKKLTVTCSQNMNHEYMSWYRQDPGLGLRQIYYSMNVEVTDKGDVPEGYKVSRKEKRNFPLILESPSPNQTSLYFCASRTGLGEKLFFGSGTQLSVL.

This clone occurred once. The V and J genes are TRBV10-3 and TRBJ2-1; 9 nucleotides match TRBD2. The CDR3 has 16 residues. The germline gives CDR1 ENHRY, CDR2 SYGVKD. The ends lost 7 bases at V and 9 bases at J; junction bases unmatched: 16. CDR3 sequence: CAINSGGTSGLVEQFF. CDR3 DNA: TGTGCCATCAATTCAGGGGGTACTAGCGGGCTTGTTGAGCAGTTCTTC.

The chain has TRBV24-1 and TRBJ1-1; TRBD1 aligns across 7 bases. Germline V gene lookup returns CDR1 KGHDR and CDR2 SFDVKD. Trimming cost V 4 bases and J 3 bases; bases outside gene matches: 10. The CDR3 contains 16 residues. The CDR3 protein is CATSETDREGDTEAFF. In DNA, the CDR3 is TGTGCCACCAGTGAAACCGACAGGGAAGGGGACACTGAAGCTTTCTTT.

The rearrangement links TRBV5-5 to TRBJ2-6; D call uncertain. Germline loops: CDR1 SGHKS, CDR2 YYEKEE (reference sequence). Between the trimmed V and J ends, which lost 1 base and 2 bases, there was a span of 10 bases. The CDR3 sequence is 16 residues long. CDR3 nucleotide sequence: TGTGCCAGCAGCTTGATTGAGGTGGCTGGGGCCAACGTCCTGACTTTC. Its translation: CASSLIEVAGANVLTF.

J is TRBJ2-7 and V is TRBV24-1; 9 bases map to TRBD2. The germline V gene has CDR1 KGHDR and CDR2 SFDVKD. This CDR3 has 15 amino acids. Trimming removed 9 bases from V and 5 bases from J; junction bases left unmatched: 13. Here the CDR3 DNA reads TGTGCCACCGGTGGGGTGGCGGGAGGGCCCAACGAGCAGTACTTC. Its translation: CATGGVAGGPNEQYF.

CDR3 region: CASSSTGGGGTEAFF. The CDR3 nucleotides read TGTGCCAGCAGCTCGACAGGGGGAGGAGGGACTGAAGCTTTCTTT. The rearrangement uses TRBV6-5 and TRBJ1-1, with TRBD1 matching 9 bases. The CDR3 length is 15 residues. Trimming cost V 6 bases and J 5 bases; bases outside gene matches: 10. Germline CDR1 MNHEY, CDR2 SVGAGI.